The 26 T cell receptor beta chains listed next were all sequenced from one sample in a study of cytomegalovirus exposure and HLA in healthy donors. The PCR contained 60 Vbeta and 13 Jbeta primers. Sequenced by immunoSEQ multiplex PCR; TCRdb stores in-frame clones only, minus some. The sample yields 72,000 or so clones, 70% to 85% seen once. The sequencing input was PBMCs. The receptors shown here come from a human donor in good health.

The genes are TRBV28 and TRBJ1-1, with D possibly TRBD1 on 5 matching bases. Between the trimmed V and J ends, which lost 3 bases and 1 base, there was a span of 9 bases. This CDR3 spans 14 amino acids. CDR1 and CDR2 from the germline V gene are MDHEN and SYDVKM. This CDR3 reads CASSFTGSNTEAFF. In DNA, the CDR3 is TGTGCCAGCAGTTTTACAGGATCGAACACTGAAGCTTTCTTT.

The CDR3 sequence is CAWSRPGTGGTDTQYF. Here the CDR3 DNA reads TGTGCCTGGAGTCGTCCCGGGACAGGGGGCACAGATACGCAGTATTTT. This chain links TRBV30 with TRBJ2-3, with 10 bases lining up with TRBD1. The ends lost 2 bases at V and 1 base at J; junction bases unmatched: 6. The CDR3 has 16 residues. Germline V CDR1 and CDR2: GTSNPN, SVGIG (reference sequence).

This clone came up once. The gene calls are TRBV5-1 and TRBJ1-2; D remains ambiguous. Germline V gene lookup returns CDR1 SGHRS and CDR2 YFSETQ. V lost 4 bases to trimming and J lost 2 bases, with 12 bases between them. The CDR3 loop spans 14 amino acids. CDR3 sequence: CASSPDPANYGYTF. CDR3 DNA: TGCGCCAGCAGCCCTGATCCTGCGAACTATGGCTACACCTTC.

This clone was observed at least ten times. The gene calls are TRBV10-3 and TRBJ2-1; TRBD1 matches 8 bases. Germline CDR1 is ENHRY and CDR2 is SYGVKD. Trimming cost V 0 bases and J 8 bases; bases outside gene matches: 9. The CDR3 loop spans 16 amino acids. The CDR3 here is CAISESPGQGSHEQFF. The CDR3 region has the DNA TGTGCCATCAGTGAGTCCCCCGGACAGGGTAGCCATGAGCAGTTCTTC.

The genes are TRBV11-2 and TRBJ1-1, with D perhaps TRBD1 (6 bases). V lost 3 bases to trimming and J lost 0 bases, with 14 bases between them. CDR1 and CDR2 (germline): SGHAT, FQNNGV. The CDR3 runs 16 residues. CDR3 sequence reads: CASSFPTQGLNTEAFF. The CDR3 nucleotides are TGTGCCAGCAGCTTCCCAACACAGGGTCTGAACACTGAAGCTTTCTTT.

The J gene is TRBJ2-7, the V gene TRBV19; 7 bases fit TRBD1. V lost 8 bases to trimming and J lost 0 bases; unmatched junction nucleotides: 4. CDR1 is LNHDA, CDR2 SQIVND, per germline (reference sequence). There are 13 residues in the CDR3. CDR3 coding DNA: TGTGCCAGTGGGACAGTCAACTCCTACGAGCAGTACTTC. As protein: CASGTVNSYEQYF.

Many counts were recorded for this clone. The chain is built from TRBV30 and TRBJ1-1, with D perhaps matching TRBD1 (5 bases). Trimming took 3 bases from V and 3 from J, leaving 5 bases between them. This CDR3 is built from 11 residues. The germline CDR1 and CDR2 sequences are GTSNPN and SVGIG (reference sequence). CDR3: CAWSRDTEAFF. CDR3 sequence (DNA): TGTGCCTGGAGCAGGGACACTGAAGCTTTCTTT.

The V and J genes are TRBV2 and TRBJ2-7, with D unresolved. Germline V gene lookup returns CDR1 SNHLY and CDR2 FYNNEI. This CDR3 is 12 amino acids long. The germline V and J ends were trimmed by 1 base and 4 bases, with 5 bases remaining between them. CDR3 sequence: CASSEGPYEQYF. The CDR3 DNA reads TGTGCCAGCAGTGAAGGTCCGTACGAGCAGTACTTC.

This sequence joins TRBV29-1 and TRBJ2-2; 10 bases match TRBD2. Germline loops: CDR1 SQVTM, CDR2 ANQGSEA. There are 16 residues in the CDR3. V shed 4 bases and J 0 bases; nucleotides not matched to a gene: 5. The CDR3 DNA follows: TGCAGCGTTGCTCCTAGCGGGAGCCCGAACACCGGGGAGCTGTTTTTT. Translating gives CSVAPSGSPNTGELFF.

The V call is TRBV2, the J call TRBJ1-1, with 10 bases matching TRBD1. The germline gives CDR1 SNHLY, CDR2 FYNNEI. With 2 bases clipped from V and 8 bases from J, the junction kept 5 bases outside the gene matches. The CDR3 totals 14 residues. The chain's CDR3 is CASSESGQGREAFF. In DNA, the CDR3 is TGTGCCAGCAGTGAATCGGGACAGGGGAGGGAAGCTTTCTTT.

This clone was seen a few times. The rearrangement joins TRBV28 to TRBJ1-2; D uncertain. The ends were cut back, 2 bases at V and 1 base at J, with 5 bases in the middle. The CDR3 length is 13 residues. The germline V gene has CDR1 MDHEN and CDR2 SYDVKM. The CDR3 DNA is TGTGCCAGCAGTTTACCACTTAACTATGGCTACACCTTC. Its translation is CASSLPLNYGYTF.

The V call is TRBV19, the J call TRBJ2-7; maybe TRBD1 (5 bases). V lost 3 bases, J lost 0 bases, and 12 bases lay in between. This CDR3 spans 15 amino acids. CDR1 is LNHDA, CDR2 SQIVND, per germline (reference sequence). The CDR3 DNA follows: TGTGCCAGTAGTATCACAGGAACCATCTCCTACGAGCAGTACTTC. This encodes CASSITGTISYEQYF.

The chain is built from TRBV18 and TRBJ2-7; 9 nucleotides align to TRBD1. Losses at the gene ends were 8 bases for V and 0 bases for J; bases not matched to a gene: 5. The CDR3 sequence is 14 residues long. Germline assignment: CDR1 KGHSH and CDR2 LQKENI. DNA for the CDR3: TGTGCCAGCGAAAGGACAGGGGCCTCCTACGAGCAGTACTTC. Protein sequence: CASERTGASYEQYF.

The chain uses TRBV19 and TRBJ1-2; D not certain. The CDR3 has 14 residues. Trimming shortened V by 3 bases and J by 2 bases, and 10 bases separated the two germline ends. Germline V gives CDR1 LNHDA, CDR2 SQIVND (reference sequence). CDR3 residues: CASSIWASNYGYTF. CDR3 bases: TGTGCCAGTAGTATTTGGGCGTCGAACTATGGCTACACCTTC.

The V call is TRBV18, the J call TRBJ1-1, with 8 bases lining up with TRBD1. The J segment lost 3 bases and the V segment lost 5 bases, leaving 2 bases of the junction unmatched. In germline, CDR1 is KGHSH, CDR2 LQKENI. This CDR3 region has 13 residues. CDR3 region: CASSEQGDTEAFF. CDR3 nucleotide sequence: TGTGCCAGCTCAGAACAGGGGGACACTGAAGCTTTCTTT.

CDR3 region: CASSPRLANAIDEQFF. The CDR3, as DNA: TGCGCCAGCAGCCCCCGACTAGCAAACGCCATCGATGAGCAGTTCTTC. The V and J genes are TRBV4-1 and TRBJ2-1, with 7 bases matching TRBD2. The CDR3 extends over 16 amino acids. V shed 4 bases and J 8 bases; nucleotides not matched to a gene: 14. CDR1 and CDR2 (germline): MGHRA, YSYEKL.

The count of this clone is one. This sequence joins TRBV5-1 and TRBJ2-1; 8 nucleotides match TRBD2. V was clipped by 1 base and J by 3 bases; unmatched bases: 3. The germline CDR1 and CDR2 sequences are SGHRS and YFSETQ. This CDR3 is built from 15 residues. The CDR3 DNA is TGCGCCAGCAGCTTGTATAGCGGGAACTACAATGAGCAGTTCTTC. Protein: CASSLYSGNYNEQFF.

J is TRBJ2-4 and V is TRBV7-9; the D is unclear. Per the germline V gene, CDR1 is SEHNR and CDR2 is FQNEAQ (reference sequence). This CDR3 has 15 residues. V lost 1 base to trimming and J lost 1 base, with 8 bases between them. The CDR3 sequence: CASSLELRAKNIQYF. The DNA for the CDR3 is TGTGCCAGCAGCTTAGAACTCCGCGCCAAAAACATTCAGTACTTC.

The chain combines TRBV7-9 with TRBJ1-5, with a weak D call TRBD1 (6 bases). The CDR3 is made up of 15 amino acids. The V gene's germline CDR1 is SEHNR and CDR2 FQNEAQ (reference sequence). V lost 3 bases to trimming and J lost 3 bases, with 12 bases between them. The CDR3 sequence: CASSFGGAANQPQHF. In DNA form, the CDR3 reads TGTGCCAGCAGCTTTGGGGGGGCGGCCAATCAGCCCCAGCATTTT.

The rearrangement joins TRBV5-1 to TRBJ1-5, with a tentative D call TRBD1 (6 bases). CDR1 is SGHRS, CDR2 YFSETQ, per germline. Trimming shortened V by 0 bases and J by 7 bases, and 11 bases separated the two germline ends. The CDR3 totals 14 residues. The CDR3, as DNA: TGCGCCAGCAGCTTGGGCGGGGGGCAGCAGCCCCAGCATTTT. It specifies CASSLGGGQQPQHF. The full variable domain, rest sourced from reference TRBV5-1 and TRBJ1-5, is KAGVTQTPRYLIKTRGQQVTLSCSPISGHRSVSWYQQTPGQGLQFLFEYFSETQRNKGNFPGRFSGRQFSNSRSEMNVSTLELGDSALYLCASSLGGGQQPQHFGDGTRLSIL.

This clone was recorded a few times. This chain connects TRBV4-1 to TRBJ2-7; tentatively, D is TRBD2 (7 bases). Trimming removed 6 bases at V and 3 bases at J, with 18 bases between. Germline V gene data show CDR1 as MGHRA and CDR2 as YSYEKL. The CDR3 has 15 residues. CDR3 bases: TGCGCCAGCAGTCCCGTACGGGGGGCCGGCTACGAGCAGTACTTC. Translating it yields CASSPVRGAGYEQYF.

DNA for the CDR3: TGTGCCTGGAGTGTAGGAAGCGGGAAACACAATGAGCAGTTCTTC. Amino acid sequence: CAWSVGSGKHNEQFF. The rearrangement joins TRBV30 to TRBJ2-1, with 7 bases aligning to TRBD2. The CDR3 has 15 residues. CDR1 and CDR2 (germline): GTSNPN, SVGIG (reference sequence). The V segment lost 0 bases and the J segment 5 bases; nucleotides outside the gene matches: 7.

V gene TRBV5-4 combines with J gene TRBJ2-1; the D is unclear. V lost 3 bases to trimming and J lost 9 bases, with 7 bases between them. Germline values: CDR1 SGHNT, CDR2 YYREEE (reference sequence). The CDR3 covers 11 residues. The CDR3 protein is CASSSPGEQFF. The DNA of the CDR3 is TGTGCCAGCAGCTCGCCGGGTGAGCAGTTCTTC.

For the CDR3, the DNA is TGTGCCAGCACCATGTCGGGGAGTGGCTACACCTTC. Amino acids: CASTMSGSGYTF. This chain joins TRBV6-1 and TRBJ1-2; D unresolved. V lost 7 bases and J 7 bases, leaving 13 bases between the germline ends. The CDR3 has 12 residues. CDR1 is MNHNS and CDR2 is SASEGT in the germline V gene.

Concerning this clone: The junction departs from the called germline gene at one end, perhaps through a read error. In DNA, the CDR3 is TGTGCCAGCTCCGAAGCGGGGGAGACATTCTTC. As protein: CASSEAGETFF. The rearrangement links TRBV27 to TRBJ2-7; 8 nucleotides align to TRBD2. The CDR3 sequence is 11 residues long. Germline CDR1 is MNHEY and CDR2 is SMNVEV (reference sequence).

The chain employs TRBV14 and TRBJ1-2; D is undetermined. CDR3 size: 15 residues. The germline V and J ends were trimmed by 0 bases and 3 bases, with 11 bases remaining between them. Germline V CDR1 and CDR2: SGHDN, FVKESK. CDR3 DNA: TGTGCCAGCAGCCAAGAACCCCGAGGCGACTATGGCTACACCTTC. Protein sequence: CASSQEPRGDYGYTF. The full variable domain, its missing parts supplied by reference TRBV14 and TRBJ1-2, is EAGVTQFPSHSVIEKGQTVTLRCDPISGHDNLYWYRRVMGKEIKFLLHFVKESKQDESGMPNNRFLAERTGGTYSTLKVQPAELEDSGVYFCASSQEPRGDYGYTFGSGTRLTVV.